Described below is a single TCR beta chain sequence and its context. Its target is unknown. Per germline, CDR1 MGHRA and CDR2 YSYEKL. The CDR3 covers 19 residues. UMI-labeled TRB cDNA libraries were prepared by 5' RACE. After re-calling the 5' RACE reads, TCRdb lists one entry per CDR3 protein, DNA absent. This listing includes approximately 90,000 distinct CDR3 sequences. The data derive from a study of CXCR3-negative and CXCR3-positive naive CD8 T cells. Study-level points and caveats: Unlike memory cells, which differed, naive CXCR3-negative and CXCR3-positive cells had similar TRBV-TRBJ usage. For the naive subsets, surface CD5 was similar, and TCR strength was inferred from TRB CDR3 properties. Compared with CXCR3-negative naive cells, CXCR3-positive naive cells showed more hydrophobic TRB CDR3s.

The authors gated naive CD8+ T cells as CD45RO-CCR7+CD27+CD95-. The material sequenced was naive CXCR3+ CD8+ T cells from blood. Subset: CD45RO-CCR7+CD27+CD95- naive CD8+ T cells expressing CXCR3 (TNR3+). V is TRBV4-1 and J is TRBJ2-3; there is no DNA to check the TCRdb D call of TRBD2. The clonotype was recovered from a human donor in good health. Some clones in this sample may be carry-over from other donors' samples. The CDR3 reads CASSPGLAGGTHDTDTQYF.